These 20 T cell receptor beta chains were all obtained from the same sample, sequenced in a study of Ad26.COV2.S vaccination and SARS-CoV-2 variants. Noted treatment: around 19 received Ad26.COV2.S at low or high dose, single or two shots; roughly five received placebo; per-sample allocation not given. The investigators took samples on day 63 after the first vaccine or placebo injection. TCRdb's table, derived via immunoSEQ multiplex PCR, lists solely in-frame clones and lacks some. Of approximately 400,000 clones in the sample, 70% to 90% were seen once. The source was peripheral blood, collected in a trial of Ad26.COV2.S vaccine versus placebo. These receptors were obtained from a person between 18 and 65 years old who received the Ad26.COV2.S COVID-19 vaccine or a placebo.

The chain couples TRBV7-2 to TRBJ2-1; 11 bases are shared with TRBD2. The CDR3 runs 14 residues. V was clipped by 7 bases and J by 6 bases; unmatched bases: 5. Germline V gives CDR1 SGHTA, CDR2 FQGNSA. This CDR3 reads CASNPGLAVNEQFF. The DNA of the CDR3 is TGTGCCAGCAACCCGGGACTAGCGGTCAATGAGCAGTTCTTC.

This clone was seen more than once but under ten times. Here the CDR3 DNA reads TGTGCCAGCAGTTACGGGGCGGAGGCACATTACGAGCAGTACTTC. This codes for CASSYGAEAHYEQYF. The chain links TRBV6-5 to TRBJ2-7, with D tentatively TRBD1 or TRBD2 (5 bases each). V was shortened by 2 bases and J by 4 bases, with 15 bases between the two germline ends. In germline, CDR1 is MNHEY, CDR2 SVGAGI. The CDR3 totals 15 residues.

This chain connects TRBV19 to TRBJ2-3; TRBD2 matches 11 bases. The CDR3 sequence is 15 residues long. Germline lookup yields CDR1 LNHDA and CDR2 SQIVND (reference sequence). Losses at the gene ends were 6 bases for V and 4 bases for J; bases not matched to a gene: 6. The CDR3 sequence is CASSTTSGIPDTQYF. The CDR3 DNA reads TGTGCCAGTAGCACGACTAGCGGGATCCCAGATACGCAGTATTTT.

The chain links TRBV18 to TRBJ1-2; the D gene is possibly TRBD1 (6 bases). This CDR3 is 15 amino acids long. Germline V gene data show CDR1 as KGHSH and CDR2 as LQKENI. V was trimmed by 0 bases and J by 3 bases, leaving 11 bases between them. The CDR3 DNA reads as TGTGCCAGCTCACCACCCGGGGGCACGGACTATGGCTACACCTTC. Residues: CASSPPGGTDYGYTF.

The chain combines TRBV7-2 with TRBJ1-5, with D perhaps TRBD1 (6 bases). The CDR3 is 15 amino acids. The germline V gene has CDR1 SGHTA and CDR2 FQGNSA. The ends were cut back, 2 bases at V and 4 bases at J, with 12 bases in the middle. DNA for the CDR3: TGTGCCAGCAGCTTATTTGGGACAACAAATCAGCCCCAGCATTTT. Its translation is CASSLFGTTNQPQHF.

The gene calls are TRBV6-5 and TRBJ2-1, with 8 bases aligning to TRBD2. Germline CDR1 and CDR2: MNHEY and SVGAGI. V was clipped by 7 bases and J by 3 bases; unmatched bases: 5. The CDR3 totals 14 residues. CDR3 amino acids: CASTSSGGYNEQFF. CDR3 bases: TGTGCCAGCACCTCAAGCGGGGGCTACAATGAGCAGTTCTTC.

Here the CDR3 DNA reads TGCGCCAGCAGTGATTGGCGGGAGGGCTACGAGCAGTACTTC. The encoded protein is CASSDWREGYEQYF. The chain uses TRBV10-2 and TRBJ2-7; 9 bases line up with TRBD2. J lost 3 bases, V lost 3 bases, and 3 bases had no gene match. CDR1 is WSHSY and CDR2 is SAAADI in the germline V gene. The CDR3 totals 14 residues.

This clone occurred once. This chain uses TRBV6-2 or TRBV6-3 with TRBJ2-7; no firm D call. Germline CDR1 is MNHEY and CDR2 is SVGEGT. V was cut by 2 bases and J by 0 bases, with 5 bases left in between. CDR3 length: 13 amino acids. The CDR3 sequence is CASSYLFSYEQYF. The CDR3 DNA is TGTGCCAGCAGTTACCTGTTCTCCTACGAGCAGTACTTC.

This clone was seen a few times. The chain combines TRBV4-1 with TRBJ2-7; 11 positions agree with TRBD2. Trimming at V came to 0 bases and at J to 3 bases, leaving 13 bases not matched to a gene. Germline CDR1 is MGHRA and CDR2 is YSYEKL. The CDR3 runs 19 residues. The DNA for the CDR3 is TGCGCCAGCAGCCAAGAGACCGGGACTAGCGGCCCCTGGGACTACGAGCAGTACTTC. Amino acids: CASSQETGTSGPWDYEQYF.

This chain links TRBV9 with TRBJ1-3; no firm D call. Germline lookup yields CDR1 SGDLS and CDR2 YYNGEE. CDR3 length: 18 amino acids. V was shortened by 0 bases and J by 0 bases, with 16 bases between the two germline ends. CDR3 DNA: TGTGCCAGCAGCGTAGCTGCGGACGGGAGATTCTCTGGAAACACCATATATTTT. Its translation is CASSVAADGRFSGNTIYF.

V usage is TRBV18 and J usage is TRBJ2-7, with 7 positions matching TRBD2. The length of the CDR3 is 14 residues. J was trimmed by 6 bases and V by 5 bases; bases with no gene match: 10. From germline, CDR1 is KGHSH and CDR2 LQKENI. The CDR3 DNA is TGTGCCAGCTCATCCGGAGCGGGACGAGGCGAGCAGTACTTC. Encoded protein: CASSSGAGRGEQYF. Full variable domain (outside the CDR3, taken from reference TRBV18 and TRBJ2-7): NAGVMQNPRHLVRRRGQEARLRCSPMKGHSHVYWYRQLPEEGLKFMVYLQKENIIDESGMPKERFSAEFPKEGPSILRIQQVVRGDSAAYFCASSSGAGRGEQYFGPGTRLTVT.

The CDR3 reads CSVRYGQRYEQYF. CDR3 nucleotides: TGCAGCGTTCGATACGGACAGCGCTACGAGCAGTACTTC. V usage is TRBV29-1 and J usage is TRBJ2-7; a possible D gene is TRBD1 (6 bases). From germline, CDR1 is SQVTM and CDR2 ANQGSEA. CDR3 length: 13 amino acids. V was pared by 5 bases and J by 3 bases, with 14 bases between.

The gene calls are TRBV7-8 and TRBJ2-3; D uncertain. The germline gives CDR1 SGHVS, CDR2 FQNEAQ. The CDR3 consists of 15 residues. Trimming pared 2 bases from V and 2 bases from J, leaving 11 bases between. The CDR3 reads CASSLTLWTTDTQYF. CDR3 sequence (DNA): TGTGCCAGCAGCTTAACTCTCTGGACCACAGATACGCAGTATTTT.

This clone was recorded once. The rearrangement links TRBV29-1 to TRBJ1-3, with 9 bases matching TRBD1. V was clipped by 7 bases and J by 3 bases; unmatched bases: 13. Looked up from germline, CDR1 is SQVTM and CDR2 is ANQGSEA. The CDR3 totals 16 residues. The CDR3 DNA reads TGCAGCGGGGGACAGGGAGGGGCAGGAGGTGGAAACACCATATATTTT. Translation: CSGGQGGAGGGNTIYF.

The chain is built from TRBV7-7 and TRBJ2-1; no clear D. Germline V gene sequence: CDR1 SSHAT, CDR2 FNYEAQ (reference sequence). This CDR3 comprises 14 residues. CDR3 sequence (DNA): TGTGACGCGTCCGAGGAAGGCTCCTACAATGAGCAGTTCTTC. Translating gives CDASEEGSYNEQFF. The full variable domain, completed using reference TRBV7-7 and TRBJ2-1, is GAGVSQSPRYKVTKRGQDVTLRCDPISSHATLYWYQQALGQGPEFLTYFNYEAQPDKSGLPSDRFSAERPEGSISTLTIQRTEQRDSAMYRCDASEEGSYNEQFFGPGTRLTVL.

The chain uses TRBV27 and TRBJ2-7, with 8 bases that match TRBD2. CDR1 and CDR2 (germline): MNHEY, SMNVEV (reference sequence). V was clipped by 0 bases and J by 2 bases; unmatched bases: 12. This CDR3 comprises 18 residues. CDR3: CASSLSAGMSGSPYEQYF. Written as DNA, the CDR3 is TGTGCCAGCAGTTTATCGGCGGGGATGAGCGGGAGCCCCTACGAGCAGTACTTC.

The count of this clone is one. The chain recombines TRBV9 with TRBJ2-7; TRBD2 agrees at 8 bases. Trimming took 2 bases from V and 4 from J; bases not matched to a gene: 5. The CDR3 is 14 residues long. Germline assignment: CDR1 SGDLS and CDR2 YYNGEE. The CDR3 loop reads CASSVTSGSYEQYF. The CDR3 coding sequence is TGTGCCAGCAGCGTTACTAGCGGATCGTACGAGCAGTACTTC. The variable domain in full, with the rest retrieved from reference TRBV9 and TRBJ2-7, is DSGVTQTPKHLITATGQRVTLRCSPRSGDLSVYWYQQSLDQGLQFLIQYYNGEERAKGNILERFSAQQFPDLHSELNLSSLELGDSALYFCASSVTSGSYEQYFGPGTRLTVT.

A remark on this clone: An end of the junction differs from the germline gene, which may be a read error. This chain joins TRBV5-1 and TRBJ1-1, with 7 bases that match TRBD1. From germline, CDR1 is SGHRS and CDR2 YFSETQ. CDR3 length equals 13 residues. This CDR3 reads CASSLEAGGKTRF. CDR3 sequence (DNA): TGCGCCAGCAGCTTGGAGGCAGGGGGGAAAACTCGGTTT. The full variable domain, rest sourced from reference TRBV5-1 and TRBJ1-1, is KAGVTQTPRYLIKTRGQQVTLSCSPISGHRSVSWYQQTPGQGLQFLFEYFSETQRNKGNFPGRFSGRQFSNSRSEMNVSTLELGDSALYLCASSLEAGGKTRFGQGTRLTVV.

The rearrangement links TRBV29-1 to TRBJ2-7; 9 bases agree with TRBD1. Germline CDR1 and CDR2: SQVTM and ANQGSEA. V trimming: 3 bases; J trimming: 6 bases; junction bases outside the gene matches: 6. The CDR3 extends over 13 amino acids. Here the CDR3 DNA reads TGCAGCGTTGAGTTGGACAGGGGCACCGAGCAGTACTTC. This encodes CSVELDRGTEQYF.

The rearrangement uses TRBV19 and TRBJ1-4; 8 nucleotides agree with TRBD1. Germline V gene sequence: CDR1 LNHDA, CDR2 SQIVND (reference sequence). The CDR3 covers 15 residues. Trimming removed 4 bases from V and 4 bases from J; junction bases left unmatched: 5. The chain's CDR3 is CASSNRGQGNEKLFF. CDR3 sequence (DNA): TGTGCCAGTAGTAATCGCGGACAGGGTAATGAAAAACTGTTTTTT.